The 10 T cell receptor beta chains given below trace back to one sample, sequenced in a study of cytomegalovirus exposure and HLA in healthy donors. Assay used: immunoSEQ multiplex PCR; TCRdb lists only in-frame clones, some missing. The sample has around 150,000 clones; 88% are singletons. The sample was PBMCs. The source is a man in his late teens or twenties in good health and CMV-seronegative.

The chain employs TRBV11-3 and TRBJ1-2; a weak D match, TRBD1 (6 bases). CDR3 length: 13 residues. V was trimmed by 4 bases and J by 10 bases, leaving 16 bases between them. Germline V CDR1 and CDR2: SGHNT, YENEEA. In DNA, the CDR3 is TGTGCCAGCAGCTGGGGCGGGGGGCAGGACTACACCTTC. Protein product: CASSWGGGQDYTF.

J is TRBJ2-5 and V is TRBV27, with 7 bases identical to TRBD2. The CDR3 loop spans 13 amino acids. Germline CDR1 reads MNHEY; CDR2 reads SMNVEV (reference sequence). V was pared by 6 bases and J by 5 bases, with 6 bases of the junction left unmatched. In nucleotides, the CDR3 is TGTGCCAGCAGAAGGGGAGGGTGGGAGACCCAGTACTTC. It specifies CASRRGGWETQYF.

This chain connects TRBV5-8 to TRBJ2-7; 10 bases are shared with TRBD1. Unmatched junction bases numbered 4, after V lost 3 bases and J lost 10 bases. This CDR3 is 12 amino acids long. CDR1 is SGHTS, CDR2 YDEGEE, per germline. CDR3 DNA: TGTGCCAGCAGCTGGGACAGGGGAAATCAGTACTTC. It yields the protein CASSWDRGNQYF.

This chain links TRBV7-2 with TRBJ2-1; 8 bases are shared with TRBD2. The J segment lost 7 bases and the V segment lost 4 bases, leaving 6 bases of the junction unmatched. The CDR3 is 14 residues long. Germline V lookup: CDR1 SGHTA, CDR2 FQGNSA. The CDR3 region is CASSYSGTSNEQFF. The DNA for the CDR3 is TGTGCCAGCAGCTACTCCGGGACTAGTAATGAGCAGTTCTTC.

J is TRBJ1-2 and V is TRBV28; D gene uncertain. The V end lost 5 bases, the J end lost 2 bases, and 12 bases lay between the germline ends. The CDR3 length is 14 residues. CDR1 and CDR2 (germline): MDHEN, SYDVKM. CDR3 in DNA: TGTGCCAGCAGTCAGGCACACGAAAACTATGGCTACACCTTC. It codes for CASSQAHENYGYTF.

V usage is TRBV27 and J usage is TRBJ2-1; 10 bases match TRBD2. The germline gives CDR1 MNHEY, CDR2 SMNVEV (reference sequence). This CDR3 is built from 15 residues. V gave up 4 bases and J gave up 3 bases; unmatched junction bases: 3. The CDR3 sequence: CASSSSGGLYNEQFF. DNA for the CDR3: TGTGCCAGCAGTTCTAGCGGGGGCCTCTACAATGAGCAGTTCTTC.

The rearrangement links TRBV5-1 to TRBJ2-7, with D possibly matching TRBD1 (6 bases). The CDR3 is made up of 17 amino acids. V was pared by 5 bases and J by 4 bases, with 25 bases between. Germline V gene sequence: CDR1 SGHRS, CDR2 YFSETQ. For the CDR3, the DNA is TGCGCCAGCAGGCAGGGGCCCGGGGTCACCCTCGGATACGAGCAGTACTTC. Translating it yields CASRQGPGVTLGYEQYF.

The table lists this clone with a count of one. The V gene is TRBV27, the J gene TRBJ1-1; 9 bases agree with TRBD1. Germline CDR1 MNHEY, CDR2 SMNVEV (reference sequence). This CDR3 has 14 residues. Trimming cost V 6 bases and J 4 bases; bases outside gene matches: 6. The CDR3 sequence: CASRLGQGGTEAFF. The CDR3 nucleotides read TGTGCCAGCAGGCTGGGACAGGGTGGCACTGAAGCTTTCTTT.

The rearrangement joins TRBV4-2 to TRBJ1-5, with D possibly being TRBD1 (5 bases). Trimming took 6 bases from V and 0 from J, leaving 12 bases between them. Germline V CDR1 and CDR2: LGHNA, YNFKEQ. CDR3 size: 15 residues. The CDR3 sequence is CASSRQTYSNQPQHF. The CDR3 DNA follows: TGTGCCAGCAGTCGACAGACCTATAGCAATCAGCCCCAGCATTTT.

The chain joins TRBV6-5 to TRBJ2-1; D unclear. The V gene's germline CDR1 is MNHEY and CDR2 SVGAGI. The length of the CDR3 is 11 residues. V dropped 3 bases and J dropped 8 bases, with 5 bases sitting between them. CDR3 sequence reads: CASSYLHEQFF. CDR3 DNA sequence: TGTGCCAGCAGTTATCTACATGAGCAGTTCTTC.